This passage covers 8 T cell receptor beta chains from one sample sequenced in a study of T cells in Graves' hyperthyroidism and ophthalmopathy (dated by TCRdb to between 2019 and 2020). Library construction relied on multiplex PCR. TCRdb records Illumina HiSeq 2000 as the sequencer. The TCR beta CDR3 regions were amplified from the RNA transcripts. The first round of RT-PCR for the TCR CDR3 was performed with the HTBI primer set and the Qiagen OneStep RT-PCR kit. TCRdb handled the public reads itself, with Q25 trimming in fastp and clone calling in MiXCR, and kept productive beta chains. Each CDR3 protein appears once, grouped with its most common genes and DNA. Across this sample there are approximately 400,000 distinct CDR3 sequences, with approximately 17% seen only once. In total, the top ten clones hold 40% of the sample. Sequencing was performed on blood. The receptor set was obtained from a man aged 18 to 30 with Graves' ophthalmopathy.

This chain uses TRBV19 with TRBJ2-5; no clear D gene. Germline V gene lookup returns CDR1 LNHDA and CDR2 SQIVND (reference sequence). V lost 6 bases and J lost 1, with 12 bases in between. The CDR3 spans 14 residues. The CDR3 DNA is TGTGCCAGTAGAGAAGTGGGTTCCCAAGAGACCCAGTACTTC. Protein sequence: CASREVGSQETQYF. Looking up the rest from reference TRBV19 and TRBJ2-5 gives the full variable domain: DGGITQSPKYLFRKEGQNVTLSCEQNLNHDAMYWYRQDPGQGLRLIYYSQIVNDFQKGDIAEGYSVSREKKESFPLTVTSAQKNPTAFYLCASREVGSQETQYFGPGTRLLVL.

This clonotype was seen many times. V gene TRBV27 combines with J gene TRBJ2-1; TRBD2 aligns across 9 bases. Trimming at V came to 1 base and at J to 8 bases, leaving 15 bases not matched to a gene. The CDR3 length is 18 residues. Germline CDR1 is MNHEY and CDR2 is SMNVEV (reference sequence). This CDR3 is CASSLFAGLAGNMDEQFF. The DNA of the CDR3 is TGTGCCAGCAGTTTATTCGCCGGCCTAGCGGGGAATATGGATGAGCAGTTCTTC.

This clonotype was seen at least ten times. This chain uses TRBV5-1 with TRBJ1-1, with D perhaps TRBD1 (6 bases). The CDR3 consists of 13 residues. CDR1 SGHRS and CDR2 YFSETQ come from the germline V gene. V dropped 5 bases and J dropped 3 bases, with 11 bases sitting between them. The CDR3 DNA reads as TGCGCCAGCAGGGAGGGGGTTGACACTGAAGCTTTCTTT. It encodes CASREGVDTEAFF.

The table lists this clonotype with many counts. J is TRBJ2-7 and V is TRBV24-1; D is uncertain. The CDR3 runs to 14 residues. Germline loops: CDR1 KGHDR, CDR2 SFDVKD. V lost 1 base and J 5 bases, leaving 11 bases between the germline ends. DNA of the CDR3: TGTGCCACCAGTGATTTACGGCCTAGGCACGAGCAGTACTTC. Translated: CATSDLRPRHEQYF.

This chain connects TRBV20-1 to TRBJ2-5; D ambiguous. Germline assignment: CDR1 DFQATT and CDR2 SNEGSKA (reference sequence). V was clipped by 2 bases and J by 1 base, with 8 bases between them. CDR3 length: 13 residues. CDR3 DNA: TGCAGTGCTAGACGGGCTATCCAAGAGACCCAGTACTTC. Encoded protein: CSARRAIQETQYF.

The chain links TRBV20-1 to TRBJ2-6; D gene ambiguous. V shed 6 bases and J shed 4 bases, with 13 bases lying between them. The CDR3 runs to 14 residues. Per germline, CDR1 DFQATT and CDR2 SNEGSKA (reference sequence). This CDR3 is CSAEPSPGANVLTF. The CDR3 bases are TGCAGTGCCGAACCGTCTCCGGGGGCCAACGTCCTGACTTTC.

In its sample, this clonotype was seen a few times. The CDR3 is CASSQDRPRGDEQFF. The DNA for the CDR3 is TGTGCCAGCAGCCAAGATCGACCGCGGGGGGATGAGCAGTTCTTC. This sequence joins TRBV3-1 and TRBJ2-1, with 8 bases fitting TRBD2. This CDR3 comprises 15 residues. The junction had 6 bases not matched to a gene; V was cut back by 0 bases and J by 8 bases. Germline values: CDR1 LGHDT, CDR2 YNNKEL (reference sequence).

This clonotype appeared a single time. A much bigger clone sits one base away, suggesting this may be a read error. The chain has TRBV6-1 and TRBJ1-5; perhaps TRBD1 as D (6 bases). This CDR3 comprises 14 residues. CDR1 MNHNS and CDR2 SASEGT come from the germline V gene. CDR3 amino acids: CDSSQQGTGQPQHF. CDR3 DNA sequence: TGTGACAGCAGTCAACAGGGAACCGGTCAGCCCCAGCATTTT.